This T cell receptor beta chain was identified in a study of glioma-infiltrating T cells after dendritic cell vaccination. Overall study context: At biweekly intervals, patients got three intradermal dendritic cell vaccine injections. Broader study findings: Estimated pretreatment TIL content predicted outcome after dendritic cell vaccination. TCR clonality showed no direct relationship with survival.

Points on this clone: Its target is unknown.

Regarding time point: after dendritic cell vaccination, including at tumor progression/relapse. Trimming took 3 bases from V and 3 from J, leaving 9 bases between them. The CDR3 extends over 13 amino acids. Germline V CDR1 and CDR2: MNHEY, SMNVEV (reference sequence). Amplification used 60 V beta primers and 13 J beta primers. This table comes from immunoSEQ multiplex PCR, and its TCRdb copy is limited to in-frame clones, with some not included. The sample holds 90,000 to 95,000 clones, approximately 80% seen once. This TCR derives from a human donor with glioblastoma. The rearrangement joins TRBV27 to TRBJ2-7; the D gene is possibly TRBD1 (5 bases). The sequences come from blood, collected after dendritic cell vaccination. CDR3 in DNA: TGTGCCAGCAGTTTTAGGGGTGGCTACGAGCAGTACTTC. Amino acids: CASSFRGGYEQYF.